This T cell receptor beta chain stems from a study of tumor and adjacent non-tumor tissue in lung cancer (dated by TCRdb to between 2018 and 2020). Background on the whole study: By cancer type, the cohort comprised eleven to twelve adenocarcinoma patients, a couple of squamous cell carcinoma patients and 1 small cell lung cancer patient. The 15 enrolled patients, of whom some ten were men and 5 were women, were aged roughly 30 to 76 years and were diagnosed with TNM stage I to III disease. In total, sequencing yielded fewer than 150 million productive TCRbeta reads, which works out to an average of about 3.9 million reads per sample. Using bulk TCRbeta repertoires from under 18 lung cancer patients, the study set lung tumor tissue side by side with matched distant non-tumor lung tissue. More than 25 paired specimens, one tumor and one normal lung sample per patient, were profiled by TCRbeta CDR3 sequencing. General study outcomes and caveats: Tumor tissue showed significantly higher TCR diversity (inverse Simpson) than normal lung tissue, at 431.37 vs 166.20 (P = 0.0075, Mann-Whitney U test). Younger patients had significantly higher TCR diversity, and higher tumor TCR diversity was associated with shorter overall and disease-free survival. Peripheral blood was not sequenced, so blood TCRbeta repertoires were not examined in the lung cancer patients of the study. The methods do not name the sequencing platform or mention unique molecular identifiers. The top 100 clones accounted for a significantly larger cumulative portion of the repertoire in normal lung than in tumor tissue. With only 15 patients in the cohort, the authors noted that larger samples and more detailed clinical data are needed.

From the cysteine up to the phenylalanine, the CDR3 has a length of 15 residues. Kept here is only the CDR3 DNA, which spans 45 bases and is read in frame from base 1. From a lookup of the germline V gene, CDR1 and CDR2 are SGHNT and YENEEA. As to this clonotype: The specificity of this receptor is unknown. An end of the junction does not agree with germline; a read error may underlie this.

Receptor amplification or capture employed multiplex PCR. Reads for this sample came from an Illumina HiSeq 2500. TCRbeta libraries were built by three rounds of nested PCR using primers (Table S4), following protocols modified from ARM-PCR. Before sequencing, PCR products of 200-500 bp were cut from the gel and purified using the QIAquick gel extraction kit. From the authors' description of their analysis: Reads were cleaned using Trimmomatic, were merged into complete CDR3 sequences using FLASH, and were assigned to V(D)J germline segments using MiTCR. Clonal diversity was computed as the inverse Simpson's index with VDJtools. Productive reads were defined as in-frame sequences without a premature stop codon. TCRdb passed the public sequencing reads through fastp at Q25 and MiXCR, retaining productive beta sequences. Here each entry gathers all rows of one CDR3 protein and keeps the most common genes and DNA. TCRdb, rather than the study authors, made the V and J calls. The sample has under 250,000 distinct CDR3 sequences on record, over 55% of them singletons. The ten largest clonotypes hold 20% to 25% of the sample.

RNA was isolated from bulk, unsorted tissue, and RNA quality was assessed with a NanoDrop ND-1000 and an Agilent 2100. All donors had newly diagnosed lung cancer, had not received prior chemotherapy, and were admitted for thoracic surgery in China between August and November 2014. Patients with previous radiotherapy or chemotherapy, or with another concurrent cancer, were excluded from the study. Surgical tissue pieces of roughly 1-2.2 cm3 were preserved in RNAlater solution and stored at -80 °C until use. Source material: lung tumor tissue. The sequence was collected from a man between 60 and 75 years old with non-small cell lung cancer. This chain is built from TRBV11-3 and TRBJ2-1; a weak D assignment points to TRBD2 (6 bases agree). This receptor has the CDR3 CATSLGEGTYNEQLF. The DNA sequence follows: TGTGCCACCAGCTTAGGCGAGGGGACTTACAATGAGCAGTTATTC.